This T cell receptor beta chain was sequenced for a study of blood T cell repertoires in COVID-19. As for the study in general: Samples came from the United States, Italy and Spain, spanning acute and convalescent COVID-19. Sample material is recorded as cDNA or gDNA derived from T cells, B-cell-depleted T cells, or PBMCs.

This CDR3 is 13 amino acids long. The germline V gene encodes CDR1 LNHNV and CDR2 YYDKDF (reference sequence). V was trimmed by 2 bases and J by 6 bases, leaving 10 bases between them. In the original processing: Estimation of nucleated cell counts relied on the amplification of reference gene primers. Profiling relied on immunoSEQ multiplex PCR, and the TCRdb table lists in-frame clones only, not all of them. V and J calls and clone size follow that table, whereas D and trimming were derived from the DNA. The data show about 200,000 clones, 70% to 90% seen once. V is TRBV15 and J is TRBJ1-1, with D uncertain. The sequencing input was peripheral blood. This TCR was sampled from a man in his fifties or sixties with acute or convalescent COVID-19. CDR3 protein: CATSRLDVAEAFF. CDR3 in DNA: TGTGCCACCAGCAGATTAGATGTGGCTGAAGCTTTCTTT.